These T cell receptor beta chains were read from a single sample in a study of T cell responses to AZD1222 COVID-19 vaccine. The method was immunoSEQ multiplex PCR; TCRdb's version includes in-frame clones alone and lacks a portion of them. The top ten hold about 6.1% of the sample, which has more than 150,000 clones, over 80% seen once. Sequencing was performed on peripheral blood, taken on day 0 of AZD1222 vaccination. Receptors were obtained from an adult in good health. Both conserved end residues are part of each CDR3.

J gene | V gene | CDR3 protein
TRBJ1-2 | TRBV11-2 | CASMGTGGSYGYTF
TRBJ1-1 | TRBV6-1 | CASSETGRMTEAFF
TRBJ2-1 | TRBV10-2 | CASSDRRQIYNEQFF
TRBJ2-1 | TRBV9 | CASSVSTSGSGGYEQFF
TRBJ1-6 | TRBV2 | CASSEAGLHNSPLHF
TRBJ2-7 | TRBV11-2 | CASSLRVLYEQYF
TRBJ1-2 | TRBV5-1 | CASSVEGGDYGYTF
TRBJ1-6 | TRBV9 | CASSDHQGSNSPLHF
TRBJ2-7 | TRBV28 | CASALDRLTYEQYF
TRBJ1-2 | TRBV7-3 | CASSFGPGNGYTF
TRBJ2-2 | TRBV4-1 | CASSQARGATNTGELFF
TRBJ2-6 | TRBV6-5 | CASTSPEAGANVLTF
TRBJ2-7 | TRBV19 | CASSIQQGPSSYEQYF
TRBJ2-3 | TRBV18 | CASSRSDRTDTQYF
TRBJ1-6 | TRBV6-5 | CASSPDSFNSPLHF
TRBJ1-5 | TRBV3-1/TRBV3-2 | CASSPRTENQPQHF
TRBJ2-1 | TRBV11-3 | CASSLNPRGEQFF
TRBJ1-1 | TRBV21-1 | CASSKDRALGAFF
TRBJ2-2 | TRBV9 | CASSVDRRAGELFF
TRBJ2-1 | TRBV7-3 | CASSLGPGKNNEQFF
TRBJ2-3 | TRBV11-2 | CASRPQPGRPEQGDTQYF
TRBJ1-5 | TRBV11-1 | CASSSGGDQPQHF
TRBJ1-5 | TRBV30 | CACGTQRTGDSNQPQHF
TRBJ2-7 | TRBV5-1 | CASSGSGGHYEQYF
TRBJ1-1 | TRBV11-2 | CASSFEQGFTEAFF
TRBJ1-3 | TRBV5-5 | CASSQTGTGNTIYF
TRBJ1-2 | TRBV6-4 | CASSDEGLGGYTF
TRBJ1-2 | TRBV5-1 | CASNDGTGSLGYGYTF
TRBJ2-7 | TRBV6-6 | CASSYAGTSGYEQYF
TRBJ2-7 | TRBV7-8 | CASSLDYEQYF
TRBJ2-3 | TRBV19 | CASSNVAGGLNTQYF
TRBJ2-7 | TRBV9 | CASSALGTSYEQYF
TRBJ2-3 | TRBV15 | CATSRGIGGGDRLSTDTQYF
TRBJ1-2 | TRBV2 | CASSEAPNYGYTF
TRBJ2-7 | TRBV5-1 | CASSPATAGLSYEQYF
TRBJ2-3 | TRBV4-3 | CASSQGTSGTGDTQYF
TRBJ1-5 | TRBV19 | CASRQAGTVNQPQHF
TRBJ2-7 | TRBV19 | CASSIAAGLFPLPEQYF
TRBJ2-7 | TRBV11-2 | CASSLRTRDHEQYF
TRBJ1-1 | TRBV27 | CASNRRGLNTEAFF
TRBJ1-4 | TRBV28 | CASTILGEKLFF
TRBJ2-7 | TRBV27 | CASNPQGQVHEQYF
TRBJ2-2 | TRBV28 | CASSLGRGSGTGELFF
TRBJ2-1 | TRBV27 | CASSLTPGGVYNEQFF
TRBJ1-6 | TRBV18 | CASSRETQNSPLHF
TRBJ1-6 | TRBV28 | CASVSLGQWVLHF
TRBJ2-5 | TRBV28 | CASSETLRGLGAQYF
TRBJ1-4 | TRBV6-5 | CASSHRSREKLFF